The 20 T cell receptor beta chains below come from one sample, sequenced in a study of shared clonotypes between healthy human individuals. The table came from immunoSEQ multiplex PCR; TCRdb's copy has only in-frame clones and leaves some out. The sample records under 1,900,000 clones, 97% to 99% being singletons. The sample consisted of naive CD4+ T cells sorted from blood. Subset specified: CD45RA+ positively selected. These TCRs come from a man aged 25 to 40 in good health.

This chain connects TRBV19 to TRBJ2-1, with TRBD2 matching 8 bases. CDR1 LNHDA and CDR2 SQIVND come from the germline V gene (reference sequence). CDR3 length equals 17 residues. The trim removed 1 base at V and 5 bases at J, leaving 10 bases unmatched. CDR3 DNA: TGTGCCAGTAGTATAGCAACTAGCGGCCCCCCTAACAATGAGCAGTTCTTC. Residues: CASSIATSGPPNNEQFF.

The chain carries TRBV5-1 and TRBJ2-5, with 11 bases aligning to TRBD2. From germline, CDR1 is SGHRS and CDR2 YFSETQ. V was pared by 0 bases and J by 2 bases, with 6 bases of the junction left unmatched. CDR3 length equals 17 residues. The CDR3 here is CASSLEIAGGIQETQYF. The DNA for the CDR3 is TGCGCCAGCAGCTTGGAGATAGCGGGAGGGATACAAGAGACCCAGTACTTC.

The gene calls are TRBV4-1 and TRBJ1-2, with a possible D match to TRBD1 (6 bases). Trimming cost V 0 bases and J 3 bases, with 11 bases left between them. The CDR3 consists of 15 residues. CDR1 is MGHRA, CDR2 YSYEKL, per germline. CDR3 coding DNA: TGCGCCAGCAGCCAAGAGGTTCGGGGGCACTATGGCTACACCTTC. It translates to CASSQEVRGHYGYTF.

The chain joins TRBV30 to TRBJ1-4; D remains ambiguous. The CDR3 has 15 residues. Trimming pared 0 bases from V and 7 bases from J, leaving 15 bases between. CDR1 is GTSNPN, CDR2 SVGIG, per germline (reference sequence). The CDR3 coding sequence is TGTGCCTGGAGTGTACGTCTGGGCAAGGGTGAAAAACTGTTTTTT. Encoded protein: CAWSVRLGKGEKLFF.

V gene TRBV11-2 combines with J gene TRBJ2-7; D is undetermined. Trimming stripped 5 bases from V and 4 bases from J, with 18 bases between. The CDR3 loop spans 15 amino acids. The V gene's germline CDR1 is SGHAT and CDR2 FQNNGV. The CDR3 DNA follows: TGTGCCAGCAGCCATTTCAGGACCTCTCGGTACGAGCAGTACTTC. Translation: CASSHFRTSRYEQYF.

V and J are TRBV1 and TRBJ2-7; the tabulated D call, TRBD1, remains unverified against the DNA. TRBV1 is assigned pseudogene status. This CDR3 is built from 15 residues. Here the CDR3 reads CTSSAPGQGYYEQYF. The CDR3 DNA sequence: TGCACCAGCAGCGCCCCGGGACAGGGTTACTACGAGCAGTACTTC.

The V call is TRBV7-9, the J call TRBJ2-7, with 12 bases lining up with TRBD1. From germline, CDR1 is SEHNR and CDR2 FQNEAQ (reference sequence). The CDR3 length is 15 residues. Germline trimming cut 5 bases from V and 6 bases from J; bases unmatched to any gene: 8. CDR3 DNA: TGTGCCAGCAGCAACCGGGACAGGGGGCCCCTCGAGCAGTACTTC. This gives the protein CASSNRDRGPLEQYF.

This chain uses TRBV9 with TRBJ2-5; possible D gene TRBD1, 5 bases. This CDR3 region has 14 residues. Per the germline V gene, CDR1 is SGDLS and CDR2 is YYNGEE. V dropped 0 bases and J dropped 0 bases, with 6 bases sitting between them. The CDR3 nucleotides are TGTGCCAGCAGCGTAGGGACAAACCAAGAGACCCAGTACTTC. Residues: CASSVGTNQETQYF. The variable domain in full, with the rest retrieved from reference TRBV9 and TRBJ2-5, is DSGVTQTPKHLITATGQRVTLRCSPRSGDLSVYWYQQSLDQGLQFLIQYYNGEERAKGNILERFSAQQFPDLHSELNLSSLELGDSALYFCASSVGTNQETQYFGPGTRLLVL.

The gene calls are TRBV11-3 and TRBJ1-1; 8 nucleotides agree with TRBD1. The ends lost 2 bases at V and 7 bases at J; junction bases unmatched: 3. Germline values: CDR1 SGHNT, CDR2 YENEEA. This CDR3 region has 13 residues. CDR3 nucleotides: TGTGCCAGCAGCTTACTCGGACAGGGTGAAGCTTTCTTT. Its protein is CASSLLGQGEAFF.

The chain joins TRBV6-4 to TRBJ2-3, with 9 bases matching TRBD2. Germline V CDR1 and CDR2: MRHNA, SNTAGT. V lost 5 bases, J lost 5 bases, and 8 bases stayed unmatched. This CDR3 is built from 15 residues. The CDR3: CASSISGSKGDTQYF. CDR3 DNA sequence: TGTGCCAGCAGTATTAGCGGGAGTAAAGGAGATACGCAGTATTTT.

The chain has TRBV18 and TRBJ2-1; 10 nucleotides line up with TRBD2. This CDR3 spans 13 amino acids. Germline trimming cut 1 base from V and 14 bases from J; bases unmatched to any gene: 5. The germline gives CDR1 KGHSH, CDR2 LQKENI. The CDR3 region is CASSPQREGQKFF. The DNA of the CDR3 is TGTGCCAGCTCACCACAGCGGGAGGGCCAAAAGTTCTTC. Full variable domain (remainder filled in from reference TRBV18 and TRBJ2-1): NAGVMQNPRHLVRRRGQEARLRCSPMKGHSHVYWYRQLPEEGLKFMVYLQKENIIDESGMPKERFSAEFPKEGPSILRIQQVVRGDSAAYFCASSPQREGQKFFGPGTRLTVL.

The count of this clone is one. The chain links TRBV9 to TRBJ2-7, with TRBD2 identical over 9 bases. CDR3 length: 16 amino acids. V trimming: 0 bases; J trimming: 6 bases; junction bases outside the gene matches: 10. The germline gives CDR1 SGDLS, CDR2 YYNGEE. Here the CDR3 DNA reads TGTGCCAGCAGCGTAGGAAGCGGGAGGTCTCCGGCCGAGCAGTACTTC. It specifies CASSVGSGRSPAEQYF.

This rearrangement joins TRBV28 to TRBJ1-5; TRBD1 aligns across 7 bases. CDR3 size: 17 residues. J lost 2 bases, V lost 2 bases, and 9 bases had no gene match. The germline gives CDR1 MDHEN, CDR2 SYDVKM. CDR3 protein: CASSLRPTGKGNQPQHF. The CDR3 DNA reads as TGTGCCAGCAGTTTACGCCCGACAGGGAAGGGCAATCAGCCCCAGCATTTT.

A word on this clone: Other DNA sequences in this specimen translate into the identical CDR3. The chain recombines TRBV11-3 with TRBJ2-2, with unresolved D. This CDR3 is built from 12 residues. The V end was cut by 3 bases, the J end by 5 bases, with 4 bases between. Germline V gene lookup returns CDR1 SGHNT and CDR2 YENEEA. Here the CDR3 reads CASSFDTGELFF. CDR3 in DNA: TGTGCCAGCAGCTTCGATACCGGGGAGCTGTTTTTT.

V gene TRBV29-1 combines with J gene TRBJ1-4; D remains unclear. CDR1 is SQVTM and CDR2 is ANQGSEA in the germline V gene. The ends were cut back, 7 bases at V and 5 bases at J, with 17 bases in the middle. The CDR3 is made up of 14 amino acids. For the CDR3, the DNA is TGCAGCGCCTCAGCCGAGACATACAATGAAAAACTGTTTTTT. Translating gives CSASAETYNEKLFF.

V and J are TRBV28 and TRBJ2-7; TRBD1 or TRBD2 may be the D gene (5 bases each). Germline values: CDR1 MDHEN, CDR2 SYDVKM. The CDR3 spans 15 residues. Trimming took 6 bases from V and 5 from J, leaving 20 bases between them. The CDR3 region has the DNA TGTGCCAGCAGAACTCACCGGAAGGGACGCCACGAGCAGTACTTC. Translation gives CASRTHRKGRHEQYF.

This clone was seen a single time. The chain links TRBV5-1 to TRBJ2-4, with 9 nucleotides matching TRBD1. After removal of 3 bases from V and 0 bases from J, the junction contained 4 bases not matched to a gene. Per germline, CDR1 SGHRS and CDR2 YFSETQ. The CDR3 extends over 16 amino acids. In nucleotides, the CDR3 is TGCGCCAGCAGCTCGGGACAGGGATCAGCCAAAAACATTCAGTACTTC. The encoded protein is CASSSGQGSAKNIQYF.

The CDR3 DNA follows: TGCGCCAGCAGCCAAGTCGGGGCAGACTACATCGGGGAGCTGTTTTTT. Amino acid sequence: CASSQVGADYIGELFF. J is TRBJ2-2 and V is TRBV4-1; D tentatively fits TRBD1 or TRBD2 (5 bases each). V was cut by 1 base and J by 7 bases, with 16 bases left in between. The germline CDR1 and CDR2 sequences are MGHRA and YSYEKL. The CDR3 consists of 16 residues.

The chain has TRBV5-4 and TRBJ2-4, with 7 bases matching TRBD2. Per germline, CDR1 SGHNT and CDR2 YYREEE (reference sequence). The CDR3 consists of 16 residues. The trim removed 4 bases at V and 1 base at J, leaving 8 bases unmatched. The CDR3 sequence: CASSRGLDLAKNIQYF. Here the CDR3 DNA reads TGTGCCAGCAGCAGAGGACTAGATTTGGCCAAAAACATTCAGTACTTC.

This sequence joins TRBV5-1 and TRBJ2-5; D gene unclear. Germline V CDR1 and CDR2: SGHRS, YFSETQ. V lost 3 bases and J lost 4, with 13 bases in between. There are 14 residues in the CDR3. The chain's CDR3 is CASSSNRQSETQYF. The CDR3 DNA is TGCGCCAGCAGCTCCAATCGGCAGTCAGAGACCCAGTACTTC.